This TCR beta chain was identified in a study of cytomegalovirus exposure and HLA in healthy donors. Study-wide context: Early released data had around 79 million unique TCRs, all coming from HLA-typed donors. Study results and caveats: In a later analysis, a genetic analysis reported fewer productive-TCR N-insertions in an Asian-associated ancestry cluster than the cohort average. According to the study, 150 to 200 TCR beta chains were cytomegalovirus-associated. TCR beta V- and J-gene trimming, according to a later analysis, was linked to a missense DCLRE1C variant.

The CDR3 covers 13 residues. Germline CDR1 is SGHVS and CDR2 is FQNEAQ. V was pared by 5 bases and J by 3 bases, with 10 bases between. To note about this clone: Its specificity is unknown.

Primers: 60 Vbeta forward and 13 Jbeta reverse. Sequencing used immunoSEQ multiplex PCR; TCRdb keeps in-frame clones, though not all of them. The repertoire includes roughly 160,000 clones, approximately 80% of them detected once, and 4.3% sits in the top ten. This clonotype originated in a man aged 40-49 years in good health and CMV-seronegative. The chain is built from TRBV7-8 and TRBJ1-1; D is ambiguous. Source material: PBMCs. The CDR3 DNA reads as TGTGCCAGCAGCCCGAGGCGGGACACTGAAGCTTTCTTT. Translation: CASSPRRDTEAFF.